Following are 22 T cell receptor beta chains from one sample sequenced in a study of T cell changes during pregnancy in multiple sclerosis. Sequencing was performed with immunoSEQ multiplex PCR; in TCRdb, only in-frame clones are kept and a portion is missing. Among some 97,000 clones listed, around 93% were seen once. The sample was peripheral blood, taken before pregnancy. The receptors shown here come from a female donor with multiple sclerosis, enrolled in a pregnancy study.

This chain links TRBV5-6 with TRBJ1-2, with 7 bases aligning to TRBD1. V lost 0 bases and J lost 6; bases outside the gene matches: 5. There are 14 residues in the CDR3. The V gene's germline CDR1 is SGHDT and CDR2 YYEEEE. The CDR3 DNA reads as TGTGCCAGCAGCTTGGGCAGGGGGATTGATGGCTACACCTTC. Its translation is CASSLGRGIDGYTF.

CDR3 amino acids: CASSKPGGNTEAFF. The CDR3 DNA reads as TGTGCCAGCAGTAAGCCCGGGGGGAACACTGAAGCTTTCTTT. The chain has TRBV6-5 and TRBJ1-1; D is possibly TRBD1 (5 bases). V lost 5 bases to trimming and J lost 1 base, with 11 bases between them. The CDR3 runs 14 residues. In germline, CDR1 is MNHEY, CDR2 SVGAGI.

V and J are TRBV10-3 and TRBJ1-1; 7 bases map to TRBD1. CDR3 length: 15 amino acids. The germline V gene encodes CDR1 ENHRY and CDR2 SYGVKD. The trim removed 3 bases at V and 1 base at J, leaving 5 bases unmatched. CDR3 sequence: CAISDQGGKNTEAFF. CDR3 bases: TGTGCCATCAGTGACCAAGGGGGCAAGAACACTGAAGCTTTCTTT.

The J gene is TRBJ1-2, the V gene TRBV18; D is possibly TRBD1 (6 bases). Germline V CDR1 and CDR2: KGHSH, LQKENI. The CDR3 covers 17 residues. V was cut by 2 bases and J by 8 bases, with 24 bases left in between. The CDR3 DNA reads TGTGCCAGCTCACCAAACCCCCAGGGCAAAGCGAGGGGGGGCTACACCTTC. Translation gives CASSPNPQGKARGGYTF.

In DNA, the CDR3 is TGCGCCAGCAGCCAAGATGCGGGGGGAACTTATGGCTACACCTTC. It encodes CASSQDAGGTYGYTF. The chain employs TRBV4-1 and TRBJ1-2, with D perhaps matching TRBD1 (5 bases). Per the germline V gene, CDR1 is MGHRA and CDR2 is YSYEKL. Trimming shortened V by 0 bases and J by 5 bases, and 13 bases separated the two germline ends. The CDR3 consists of 15 residues.

V gene TRBV5-4 combines with J gene TRBJ2-1; the match to TRBD2 covers 11 bases. V gave up 4 bases and J gave up 6 bases; unmatched junction bases: 6. CDR3 length equals 15 residues. The germline CDR1 and CDR2 sequences are SGHNT and YYREEE (reference sequence). CDR3 DNA: TGTGCCAGCAGCCGGGGGACTAGCGGAATCAATGAGCAGTTCTTC. This gives the protein CASSRGTSGINEQFF.

The rearrangement joins TRBV19 to TRBJ2-7; possible D gene TRBD2, 5 bases. The germline V gene has CDR1 LNHDA and CDR2 SQIVND (reference sequence). The V and J ends lost 3 bases and 4 bases respectively, with 16 bases between them. The CDR3 is made up of 15 amino acids. DNA for the CDR3: TGTGCCAGTAGTATTCGAGGAGGACCCTCGTACGAGCAGTACTTC. Translated: CASSIRGGPSYEQYF.

V usage is TRBV5-1 and J usage is TRBJ2-5; TRBD1 agrees at 9 bases. V gave up 4 bases and J gave up 5 bases; unmatched junction bases: 6. The CDR3 has 14 amino acids. Germline loops: CDR1 SGHRS, CDR2 YFSETQ. Here the CDR3 reads CASSTGQGRETQYF. DNA of the CDR3: TGCGCCAGCAGCACCGGACAGGGGAGGGAGACCCAGTACTTC.

The chain recombines TRBV7-9 with TRBJ2-7; 8 positions match TRBD1. CDR3 length: 16 amino acids. The germline V gene encodes CDR1 SEHNR and CDR2 FQNEAQ (reference sequence). V was pared by 2 bases and J by 5 bases, with 11 bases of the junction left unmatched. CDR3 coding DNA: TGTGCCAGCAGCTTATGGATACAGGGGGAAGGGAACGAGCAGTACTTC. Translation: CASSLWIQGEGNEQYF.

CDR3 DNA sequence: TGTGCCAGCAGTGAAGTTTCCGGGACTGTGGAATTCTTC. It codes for CASSEVSGTVEFF. The V call is TRBV6-1, the J call TRBJ2-1; perhaps TRBD2 as D (6 bases). CDR3 length equals 13 residues. The germline V gene encodes CDR1 MNHNS and CDR2 SASEGT. The V and J ends lost 1 base and 16 bases respectively, with 17 bases between them.

The rearrangement joins TRBV30 to TRBJ1-5; TRBD1 is a possible D gene (6 bases). With 2 bases removed from V and 4 bases from J, the gap between germline ends came to 9 bases. Germline CDR1 is GTSNPN and CDR2 is SVGIG (reference sequence). The CDR3 totals 13 residues. This chain's CDR3 is CAWSPGVNQPQHF. Written as DNA, the CDR3 is TGTGCCTGGAGTCCAGGGGTAAATCAGCCCCAGCATTTT.

This clone was counted a single time. V is TRBV13 and J is TRBJ2-5, with 7 positions matching TRBD2. J lost 8 bases, V lost 3 bases, and 9 bases had no gene match. CDR1 is PRHDT and CDR2 is FYEKMQ in the germline V gene (reference sequence). The CDR3 contains 14 residues. The CDR3 protein is CASSFVGGVGTQYF. The CDR3 bases are TGTGCCAGCAGCTTTGTGGGGGGGGTGGGTACCCAGTACTTC.

The CDR3, as DNA: TGCAGCGTTGAGGGGGAGGGGGGGCCCATAAAGCAGTTCTTC. This codes for CSVEGEGGPIKQFF. This chain uses TRBV29-1 with TRBJ2-1; a possible D gene is TRBD2 (7 bases). The V end lost 3 bases, the J end lost 11 bases, and 20 bases lay between the germline ends. This CDR3 has 14 amino acids. Germline V gene data show CDR1 as SQVTM and CDR2 as ANQGSEA.

This clone was seen just once. V usage is TRBV12-5 and J usage is TRBJ2-3; possible D gene TRBD1, 5 bases. The V gene's germline CDR1 is LGHNT and CDR2 FRNRAP. The CDR3 spans 16 residues. V gave up 6 bases and J gave up 4 bases, with 20 bases separating them. The DNA of the CDR3 is TGTGCTAGTGGCCTAAGACTCCTACAGGTCGCAGATACGCAGTATTTT. Encoded protein: CASGLRLLQVADTQYF.

This chain uses TRBV29-1 with TRBJ1-5, with a possible D match to TRBD1 (6 bases). The ends were cut back, 4 bases at V and 2 bases at J, with 12 bases in the middle. Germline values: CDR1 SQVTM, CDR2 ANQGSEA. The CDR3 spans 14 residues. In DNA, the CDR3 is TGCAGCGTTGGAGGGGGAAGGGGCAATCAGCCCCAGCATTTT. Protein product: CSVGGGRGNQPQHF.

V gene TRBV5-1 combines with J gene TRBJ2-5, with D hard to call. The CDR3 is 13 amino acids. Germline V gene sequence: CDR1 SGHRS, CDR2 YFSETQ. The ends were cut back, 3 bases at V and 4 bases at J, with 10 bases in the middle. CDR3 amino acids: CASSSPGVETQYF. In DNA form, the CDR3 reads TGCGCCAGCAGCTCGCCTGGAGTAGAGACCCAGTACTTC.

The rearrangement links TRBV27 to TRBJ2-2; D gene unclear. This CDR3 is 13 amino acids long. Germline assignment: CDR1 MNHEY and CDR2 SMNVEV (reference sequence). With 4 bases removed from V and 4 bases from J, the gap between germline ends came to 7 bases. CDR3 in amino acids: CASSWATTGELFF. The CDR3 DNA reads as TGTGCCAGCAGTTGGGCCACCACCGGGGAGCTGTTTTTT.

The chain employs TRBV9 and TRBJ1-1, with a weak D call TRBD1 (6 bases). The CDR3 spans 15 residues. From germline, CDR1 is SGDLS and CDR2 YYNGEE. Trimming left V 0 bases short and J 2 bases short, with 11 bases between. The CDR3 loop reads CASSVGPGDNTEAFF. For the CDR3, the DNA is TGTGCCAGCAGCGTAGGGCCAGGGGATAACACTGAAGCTTTCTTT.

The genes are TRBV6-5 and TRBJ1-1, with D possibly TRBD1 on 5 matching bases. The CDR3 runs to 15 residues. Germline V gives CDR1 MNHEY, CDR2 SVGAGI. Between the trimmed V and J ends, which lost 2 bases and 0 bases, there was a span of 10 bases. CDR3 in amino acids: CASSYTGLMNTEAFF. The CDR3 DNA follows: TGTGCCAGCAGTTACACAGGTCTCATGAACACTGAAGCTTTCTTT.

This chain links TRBV6-6 with TRBJ2-2, with 14 bases fitting TRBD2. Germline assignment: CDR1 MNHNY and CDR2 SVGAGI (reference sequence). Germline trimming cut 6 bases from V and 6 bases from J; bases unmatched to any gene: 6. The CDR3 sequence is 16 residues long. CDR3 bases: TGTGCCAGCAGGCCGACTAGCGGGAGGGCCTCCGGGGAGCTGTTTTTT. Its protein is CASRPTSGRASGELFF.

The V gene is TRBV30, the J gene TRBJ2-4, with 11 bases identical to TRBD1. Trimming at V came to 5 bases and at J to 6 bases, leaving 3 bases not matched to a gene. The CDR3 has 13 amino acids. Germline CDR1 is GTSNPN and CDR2 is SVGIG (reference sequence). The CDR3 sequence: CAWGTGGRNIQYF. CDR3 sequence (DNA): TGTGCCTGGGGGACAGGGGGGAGAAACATTCAGTACTTC.

The rearrangement uses TRBV19 and TRBJ2-4; 8 bases align to TRBD1. The ends lost 9 bases at V and 13 bases at J; junction bases unmatched: 20. There are 15 residues in the CDR3. CDR1 and CDR2 (germline): LNHDA, SQIVND (reference sequence). As DNA, the CDR3 is TGTGCCAGCGGACAGGGAGTGGTCAGGCAGGGACAACAGTACTTC. This translates into CASGQGVVRQGQQYF.